This T cell receptor (beta chain) was sequenced during a study of technical replicates of blood from several donors. TCRdb keeps only in-frame clones here, not all; method: immunoSEQ multiplex PCR. The profile shows more than 70,000 clones, 93% of them singletons. Trimming pared 6 bases from V and 5 bases from J, leaving 26 bases between. Germline CDR1 SEHNR, CDR2 FQNEAQ (reference sequence). The CDR3 is 18 amino acids. The receptor was derived from a human donor in good health. Specimen: T cells isolated from PBMCs. This chain links TRBV7-9 with TRBJ2-1, with D possibly matching TRBD1 (6 bases). CDR3 in amino acids: CASRLARLGRGNHNEQFF. CDR3 coding DNA: TGTGCCAGCAGGTTGGCCCGCCTGGGCAGGGGCAACCACAATGAGCAGTTCTTC.